The T cell receptor beta chain under discussion was sequenced for a study of radiotherapy plus CTLA-4 blockade in lung cancer. Using immunoSEQ multiplex PCR, the repertoire was profiled, and TCRdb retains in-frame clones only, with some absent. This table has about 60,000 clones, more than 60% appearing once. General study points: Clones derived from tumor TCRs expanded in blood after radiotherapy plus ipilimumab.

Notes on this clone: Its cognate antigen is unknown.

Germline lookup yields CDR1 MGHRA and CDR2 YSYEKL. The CDR3 has 15 residues. With V trimmed by 3 bases and J by 6 bases, 4 bases remained unmatched. This sample comprised peripheral blood, obtained from a patient treated with radiotherapy plus ipilimumab. This chain connects TRBV4-1 to TRBJ1-5, with 11 bases that match TRBD1. This sequence originates from a human donor with non-small cell lung cancer who had a partial response to radiotherapy plus ipilimumab. The CDR3 here is CASSQGQGEGQPQHF. The CDR3 coding sequence is TGCGCCAGCAGCCAGGGACAGGGGGAGGGTCAGCCCCAGCATTTT.